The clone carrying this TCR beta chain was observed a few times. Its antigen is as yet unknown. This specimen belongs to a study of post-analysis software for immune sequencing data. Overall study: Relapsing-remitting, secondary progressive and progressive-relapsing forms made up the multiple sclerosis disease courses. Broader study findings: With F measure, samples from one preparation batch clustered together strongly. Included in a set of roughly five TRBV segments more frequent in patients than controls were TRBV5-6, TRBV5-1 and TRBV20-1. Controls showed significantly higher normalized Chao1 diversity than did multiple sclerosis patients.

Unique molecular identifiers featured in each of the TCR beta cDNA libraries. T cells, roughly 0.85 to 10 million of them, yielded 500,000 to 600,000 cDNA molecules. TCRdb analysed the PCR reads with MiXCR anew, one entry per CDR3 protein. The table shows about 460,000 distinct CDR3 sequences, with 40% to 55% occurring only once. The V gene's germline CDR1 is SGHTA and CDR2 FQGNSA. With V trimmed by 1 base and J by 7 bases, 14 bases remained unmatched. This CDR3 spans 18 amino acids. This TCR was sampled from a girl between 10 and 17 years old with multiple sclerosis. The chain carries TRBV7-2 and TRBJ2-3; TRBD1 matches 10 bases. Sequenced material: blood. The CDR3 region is CASSLDDRGRVRIHTQYF. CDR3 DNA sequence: TGTGCCAGCAGCTTAGACGACAGGGGGCGCGTTAGGATACATACGCAGTATTTT.